This paragraph reports one T cell receptor beta chain. The assay was immunoSEQ multiplex PCR, and TCRdb's table has in-frame clones only and misses some. The sample yields 35,000 or so clones, more than 75% seen once. The length of the CDR3 is 14 residues. V lost 3 bases to trimming and J lost 0 bases, with 10 bases between them. Germline V gene lookup returns CDR1 SGHNT and CDR2 YYREEE (reference sequence). The data stem from a study of T cell changes during pregnancy in multiple sclerosis. The sample in question was CD4+ T cells from peripheral blood mononuclear cells, obtained in the first trimester of pregnancy. This clonotype was obtained from a female donor with multiple sclerosis, enrolled in a pregnancy study. J is TRBJ2-7 and V is TRBV5-4; no reliable D call. CDR3 loop: CASSSGGASYEQYF. The CDR3 DNA is TGTGCCAGCAGCTCCGGCGGCGCCTCCTACGAGCAGTACTTC.